The clone carrying this T cell receptor beta chain was seen at least ten times. Its antigen is undetermined. Then a second PCR, running about 6 to 12 cycles, was carried out with a sample-barcoded 5' primer and a J-beta primer mix. Via MiXCR, TCRdb re-called the 5' RACE reads, giving one row per CDR3 protein. The table lists 550,000 to 800,000 distinct CDR3 sequences, roughly 32% of them singletons, with 15% in the top ten. The data belong to a study of blood T cells in healthy people across ages. Study-wide results and limits: Unsorted PBMC material precluded a definitive naive versus antigen-experienced comparison.

CDR1 is MNHEY and CDR2 is SVGAGI in the germline V gene. This CDR3 has 14 amino acids. Unmatched junction bases numbered 6, after V lost 6 bases and J lost 5 bases. Sequencing was carried out using blood. The rearrangement uses TRBV6-5 and TRBJ2-1; TRBD2 matches 8 bases. This receptor was identified in a woman of 80 years or more in good health. The CDR3 nucleotides are TGTGCCAGCAGGGACCAGGGACTAGACAATGAGCAGTTCTTC. This gives the protein CASRDQGLDNEQFF.